Shown below are 11 T cell receptor beta chains from a single sample sequenced in a study of shared clonotypes between healthy human individuals. TCRdb's table, derived via immunoSEQ multiplex PCR, lists solely in-frame clones and lacks some. The table lists approximately 980,000 clones, approximately 76% of them singletons, with approximately 1.5% in the top ten. Input material: memory CD4+ T cells sorted from blood. Subset reported: CD45RA-negative fraction. These receptors all come from a man between 18 and 29 years old in good health.

The chain recombines TRBV19 with TRBJ1-4; possibly TRBD1 for D (6 bases). Trimming cost V 4 bases and J 8 bases, with 17 bases left between them. CDR1 is LNHDA, CDR2 SQIVND, per germline (reference sequence). CDR3 length: 15 amino acids. The CDR3 reads CASSSLQGTLEKLFF. CDR3 nucleotides: TGTGCCAGTAGTAGCCTACAGGGTACTTTGGAAAAACTGTTTTTT.

This clone was counted only a few times. This chain connects TRBV10-3 to TRBJ1-2; weak D call: TRBD1 (6 bases). Per germline, CDR1 ENHRY and CDR2 SYGVKD. Trimming shortened V by 3 bases and J by 4 bases, and 15 bases separated the two germline ends. The CDR3 runs to 15 residues. CDR3 in DNA: TGTGCCATCAGTGACGGGTCATCAGGGGTCTATGGCTACACCTTC. Translating gives CAISDGSSGVYGYTF.

Remarks on this clone: Other DNA sequences in this sample translate to the same CDR3. This chain links TRBV5-1 with TRBJ2-6; maybe TRBD1 (5 bases). CDR3 length equals 15 residues. Germline CDR1 SGHRS, CDR2 YFSETQ. Trimming took 4 bases from V and 0 from J, leaving 8 bases between them. The CDR3 sequence is CASSVDSSGANVLTF. CDR3 DNA: TGCGCCAGCAGCGTCGACAGCTCTGGGGCCAACGTCCTGACTTTC. The full variable domain, rest sourced from reference TRBV5-1 and TRBJ2-6, is KAGVTQTPRYLIKTRGQQVTLSCSPISGHRSVSWYQQTPGQGLQFLFEYFSETQRNKGNFPGRFSGRQFSNSRSEMNVSTLELGDSALYLCASSVDSSGANVLTFGAGSRLTVL.

The gene calls are TRBV9 and TRBJ2-5; the D gene is possibly TRBD2 (7 bases). Looked up from germline, CDR1 is SGDLS and CDR2 is YYNGEE. V lost 4 bases and J lost 2, with 21 bases in between. The CDR3 has 17 residues. The CDR3 DNA is TGTGCCAGCAGCCCACGAGGGGGGGCCTACATACAAGAGACCCAGTACTTC. This codes for CASSPRGGAYIQETQYF. The whole variable domain, remainder taken from reference TRBV9 and TRBJ2-5, is DSGVTQTPKHLITATGQRVTLRCSPRSGDLSVYWYQQSLDQGLQFLIQYYNGEERAKGNILERFSAQQFPDLHSELNLSSLELGDSALYFCASSPRGGAYIQETQYFGPGTRLLVL.

This clone occurred a few times. The chain carries TRBV29-1 and TRBJ1-1; 7 bases agree with TRBD1. V shed 7 bases and J 5 bases; nucleotides not matched to a gene: 10. CDR3 length: 13 amino acids. The germline CDR1 and CDR2 sequences are SQVTM and ANQGSEA. The CDR3 DNA is TGCAGCGCATGGAGGGGGCCGAGGACTGAAGCTTTCTTT. Translated: CSAWRGPRTEAFF.

The CDR3 region has the DNA TGTGCCAGCACCTCCGGGACAGGGGACACCGGGGAGCTGTTTTTT. As protein: CASTSGTGDTGELFF. The chain carries TRBV2 and TRBJ2-2, with TRBD1 matching over 10 bases. With 7 bases clipped from V and 3 bases from J, the junction kept 5 bases outside the gene matches. The germline V gene encodes CDR1 SNHLY and CDR2 FYNNEI. CDR3 length: 15 amino acids.

This chain joins TRBV18 and TRBJ2-7; 7 positions agree with TRBD1. Trimming removed 3 bases from V and 5 bases from J; junction bases left unmatched: 1. The CDR3 is 12 amino acids. Per germline, CDR1 KGHSH and CDR2 LQKENI. The CDR3 coding sequence is TGTGCCAGCTCACCGCAGGGGGACGAGCAGTACTTC. It specifies CASSPQGDEQYF.

A note on this clone: The same CDR3 is also encoded by other DNA sequences in this sample. V usage is TRBV7-8 and J usage is TRBJ1-1; tentatively, D is TRBD1 (5 bases). The germline V gene encodes CDR1 SGHVS and CDR2 FQNEAQ. V shed 2 bases and J shed 2 bases, with 9 bases lying between them. The CDR3 has 14 amino acids. The CDR3 loop reads CASSLRQGNTEAFF. In nucleotides, the CDR3 is TGTGCCAGCAGCTTAAGGCAGGGAAACACTGAAGCTTTCTTT.

This clone was seen only once. This chain links TRBV6-1 with TRBJ2-1; 8 bases match TRBD2. Losses at the gene ends were 6 bases for V and 1 base for J; bases not matched to a gene: 8. The CDR3 consists of 16 residues. CDR1 and CDR2 (germline): MNHNS, SASEGT. The CDR3 nucleotides read TGTGCCAGCAGCGAACGGGGGGGCGGATCCTACAATGAGCAGTTCTTC. Translated: CASSERGGGSYNEQFF.

This clone was recorded only once. This chain uses TRBV6-1 with TRBJ2-3; 13 nucleotides match TRBD2. V shed 2 bases and J 6 bases; nucleotides not matched to a gene: 8. Germline lookup yields CDR1 MNHNS and CDR2 SASEGT. This CDR3 is built from 17 residues. CDR3 sequence: CASSELLAGGRADTQYF. CDR3 coding DNA: TGTGCCAGCAGTGAACTACTAGCGGGAGGGCGAGCTGATACGCAGTATTTT.

The J gene is TRBJ1-5, the V gene TRBV18; a weak D match, TRBD1 (5 bases). This CDR3 contains 15 residues. In germline, CDR1 is KGHSH, CDR2 LQKENI. The V and J ends lost 0 bases and 7 bases respectively, with 13 bases between them. The CDR3, as DNA: TGTGCCAGCTCACCACCGGGCCGCGGGGGGCAGCCCCAGCATTTT. Translation: CASSPPGRGGQPQHF.